The T cell receptor (beta chain) under discussion was sequenced for a study of T cell responses to AZD1222 COVID-19 vaccine. Study-level results: It should be noted that donors were predominantly white British and more often female, and clonal diversity was possibly underestimated.

The CDR3 consists of 18 residues. V shed 5 bases, J shed 4 bases, and the junction held 20 bases outside the gene matches. Germline CDR1 and CDR2: MNHNY and SVGAGI (reference sequence). Assay: immunoSEQ multiplex PCR; the TCRdb copy retains only in-frame clones and omits some. The top ten hold roughly 16% of the sample, which has some 150,000 clones, 70% to 90% seen once. This clone was recorded only once. Antigen unknown. The sequence came from an adult in good health. This chain links TRBV6-6 with TRBJ2-7; TRBD2 aligns across 7 bases. The sample here was peripheral blood, taken on day 0 of AZD1222 vaccination. The CDR3 DNA sequence: TGTGCCAGCAGTCAGCGGGGCGGGCGGGCCGCGGCGGTGTACGAGCAGTACTTC. Its protein is CASSQRGGRAAAVYEQYF.